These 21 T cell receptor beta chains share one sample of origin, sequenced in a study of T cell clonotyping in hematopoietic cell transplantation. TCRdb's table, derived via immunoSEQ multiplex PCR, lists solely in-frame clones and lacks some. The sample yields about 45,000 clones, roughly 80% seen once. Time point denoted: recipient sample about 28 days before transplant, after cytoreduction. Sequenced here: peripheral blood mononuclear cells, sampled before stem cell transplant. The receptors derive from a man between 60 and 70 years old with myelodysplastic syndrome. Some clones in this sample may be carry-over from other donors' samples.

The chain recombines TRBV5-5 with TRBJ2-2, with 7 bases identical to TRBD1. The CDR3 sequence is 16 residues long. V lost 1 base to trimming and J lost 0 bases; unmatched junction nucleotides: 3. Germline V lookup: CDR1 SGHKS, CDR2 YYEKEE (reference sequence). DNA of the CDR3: TGTGCCAGCAGCTTGTACGACAGGGCGAACACCGGGGAGCTGTTTTTT. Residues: CASSLYDRANTGELFF.

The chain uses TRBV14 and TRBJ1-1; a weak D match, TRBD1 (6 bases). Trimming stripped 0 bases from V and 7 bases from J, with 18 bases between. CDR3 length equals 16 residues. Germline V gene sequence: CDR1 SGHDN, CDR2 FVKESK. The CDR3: CASSQDLPGGAVEAFF. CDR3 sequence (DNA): TGTGCCAGCAGCCAAGATCTACCCGGGGGGGCTGTTGAAGCTTTCTTT.

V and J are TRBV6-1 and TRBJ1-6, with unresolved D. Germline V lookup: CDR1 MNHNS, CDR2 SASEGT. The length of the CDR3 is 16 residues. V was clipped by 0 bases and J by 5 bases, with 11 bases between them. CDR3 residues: CASSEARQVNNSPLHF. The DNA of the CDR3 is TGTGCCAGCAGTGAAGCTAGGCAGGTTAATAATTCACCCCTCCACTTT.

The CDR3 DNA sequence: TGTGCCAGCAGCGAACCGGGACAGGGATCGCATGAGCAGTTCTTC. This codes for CASSEPGQGSHEQFF. The chain has TRBV7-9 and TRBJ2-1, with 9 positions matching TRBD1. The V gene end was trimmed by 5 bases and the J gene end by 8 bases; junction bases not matched to a gene: 10. The CDR3 length is 15 residues. The germline CDR1 and CDR2 sequences are SEHNR and FQNEAQ (reference sequence).

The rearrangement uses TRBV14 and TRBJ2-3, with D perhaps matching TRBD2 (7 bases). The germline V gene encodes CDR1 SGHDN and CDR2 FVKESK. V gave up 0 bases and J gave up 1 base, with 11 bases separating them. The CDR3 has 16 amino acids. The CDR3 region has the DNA TGTGCCAGCAGCCAAGAGTGGGGGGGCGGCACAGATACGCAGTATTTT. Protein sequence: CASSQEWGGGTDTQYF. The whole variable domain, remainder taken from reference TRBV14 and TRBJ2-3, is EAGVTQFPSHSVIEKGQTVTLRCDPISGHDNLYWYRRVMGKEIKFLLHFVKESKQDESGMPNNRFLAERTGGTYSTLKVQPAELEDSGVYFCASSQEWGGGTDTQYFGPGTRLTVL.

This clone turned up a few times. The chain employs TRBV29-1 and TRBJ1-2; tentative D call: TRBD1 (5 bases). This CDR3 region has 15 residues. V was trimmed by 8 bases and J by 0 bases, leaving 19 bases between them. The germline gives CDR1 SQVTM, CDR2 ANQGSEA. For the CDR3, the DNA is TGCAGCACGCATGGGGGGTTGTTGGCTAACTATGGCTACACCTTC. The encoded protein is CSTHGGLLANYGYTF.

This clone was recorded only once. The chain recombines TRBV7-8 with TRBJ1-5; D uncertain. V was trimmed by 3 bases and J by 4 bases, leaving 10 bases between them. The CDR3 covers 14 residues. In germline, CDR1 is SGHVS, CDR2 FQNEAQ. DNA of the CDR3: TGTGCCAGCAGCTTCGGCGCTAGGAATCAGCCCCAGCATTTT. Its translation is CASSFGARNQPQHF. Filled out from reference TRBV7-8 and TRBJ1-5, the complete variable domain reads GAGVSQSPRYKVAKRGQDVALRCDPISGHVSLFWYQQALGQGPEFLTYFQNEAQLDKSGLPSDRFFAERPEGSVSTLKIQRTQQEDSAVYLCASSFGARNQPQHFGDGTRLSIL.

The CDR3 bases are TGTGCCAGCAGCCGACAGGCGGGCACCGGGGAGCTGTTTTTT. This codes for CASSRQAGTGELFF. This chain uses TRBV13 with TRBJ2-2; tentatively, D is TRBD1 (6 bases). V lost 5 bases, J lost 4 bases, and 11 bases lay in between. The CDR3 sequence is 14 residues long. Per the germline V gene, CDR1 is PRHDT and CDR2 is FYEKMQ (reference sequence).

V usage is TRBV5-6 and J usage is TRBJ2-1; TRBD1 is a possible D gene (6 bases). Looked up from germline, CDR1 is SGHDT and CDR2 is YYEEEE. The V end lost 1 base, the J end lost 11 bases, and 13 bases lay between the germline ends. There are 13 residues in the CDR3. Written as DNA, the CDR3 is TGTGCCAGCAGCTTGACAGGGCAGTTTAAGCAGTTCTTC. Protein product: CASSLTGQFKQFF.

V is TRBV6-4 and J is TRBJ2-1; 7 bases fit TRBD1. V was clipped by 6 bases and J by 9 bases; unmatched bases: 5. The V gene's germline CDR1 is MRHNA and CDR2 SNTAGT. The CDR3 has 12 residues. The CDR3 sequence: CASSLTGSEQFF. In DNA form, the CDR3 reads TGTGCCAGCAGCCTGACAGGGTCTGAGCAGTTCTTC.

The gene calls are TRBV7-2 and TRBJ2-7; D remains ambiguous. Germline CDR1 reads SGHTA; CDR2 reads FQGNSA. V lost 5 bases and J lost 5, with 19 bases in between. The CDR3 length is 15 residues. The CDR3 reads CASSNPGRMMNEQYF. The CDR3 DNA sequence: TGTGCCAGCAGCAATCCCGGACGTATGATGAACGAGCAGTACTTC.

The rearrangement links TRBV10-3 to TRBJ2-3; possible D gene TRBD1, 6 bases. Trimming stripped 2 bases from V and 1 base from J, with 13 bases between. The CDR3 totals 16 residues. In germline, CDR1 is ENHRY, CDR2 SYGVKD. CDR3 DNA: TGTGCCATCAGTGAGGGAGGCAGGGGACGCACAGATACGCAGTATTTT. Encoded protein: CAISEGGRGRTDTQYF.

The CDR3 spells CSVAGRMNTEAFF. The CDR3 region has the DNA TGCAGCGTTGCCGGGCGGATGAACACTGAAGCTTTCTTT. The chain recombines TRBV29-1 with TRBJ1-1; D uncertain. Trimming pared 4 bases from V and 0 bases from J, leaving 9 bases between. Germline assignment: CDR1 SQVTM and CDR2 ANQGSEA. The CDR3 sequence is 13 residues long.

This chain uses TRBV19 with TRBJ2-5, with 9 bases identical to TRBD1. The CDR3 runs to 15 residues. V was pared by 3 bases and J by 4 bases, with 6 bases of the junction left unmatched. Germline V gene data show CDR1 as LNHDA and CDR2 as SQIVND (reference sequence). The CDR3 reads CASSIGGQGGETQYF. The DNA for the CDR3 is TGTGCCAGTAGTATTGGGGGACAGGGAGGAGAGACCCAGTACTTC.

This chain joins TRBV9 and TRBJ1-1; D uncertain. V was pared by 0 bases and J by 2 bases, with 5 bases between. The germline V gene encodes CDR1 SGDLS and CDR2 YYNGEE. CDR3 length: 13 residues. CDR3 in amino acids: CASSVALNTEAFF. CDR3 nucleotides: TGTGCCAGCAGCGTAGCACTAAACACTGAAGCTTTCTTT. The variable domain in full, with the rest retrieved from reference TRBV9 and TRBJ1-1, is DSGVTQTPKHLITATGQRVTLRCSPRSGDLSVYWYQQSLDQGLQFLIQYYNGEERAKGNILERFSAQQFPDLHSELNLSSLELGDSALYFCASSVALNTEAFFGQGTRLTVV.

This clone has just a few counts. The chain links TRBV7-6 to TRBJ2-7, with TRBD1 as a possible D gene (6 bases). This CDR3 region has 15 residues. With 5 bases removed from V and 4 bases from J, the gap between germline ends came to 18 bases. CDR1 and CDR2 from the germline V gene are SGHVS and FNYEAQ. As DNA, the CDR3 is TGTGCCAGCAGCAAAGAACCGGGACAACGATACGAGCAGTACTTC. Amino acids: CASSKEPGQRYEQYF.

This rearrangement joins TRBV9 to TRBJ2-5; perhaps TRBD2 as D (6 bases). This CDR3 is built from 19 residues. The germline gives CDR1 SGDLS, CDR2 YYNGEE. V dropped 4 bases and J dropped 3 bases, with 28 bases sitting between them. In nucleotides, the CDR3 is TGTGCCAGCAGCCCAAGGCCCTTGGGAGGAAGAACATACAAAGAGACCCAGTACTTC. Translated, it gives CASSPRPLGGRTYKETQYF.

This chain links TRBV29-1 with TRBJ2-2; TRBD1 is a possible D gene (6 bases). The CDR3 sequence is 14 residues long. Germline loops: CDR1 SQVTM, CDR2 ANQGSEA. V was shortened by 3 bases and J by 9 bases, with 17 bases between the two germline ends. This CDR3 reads CSVEVTGYHRELFF. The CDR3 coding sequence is TGCAGCGTTGAGGTCACAGGGTATCACCGGGAGCTGTTTTTT.

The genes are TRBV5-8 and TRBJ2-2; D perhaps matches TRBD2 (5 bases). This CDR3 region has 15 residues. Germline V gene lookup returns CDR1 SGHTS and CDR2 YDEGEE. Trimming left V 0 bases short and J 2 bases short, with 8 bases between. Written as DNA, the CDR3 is TGTGCCAGCAGCTTGGCCGGGGTTAACACCGGGGAGCTGTTTTTT. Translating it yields CASSLAGVNTGELFF.

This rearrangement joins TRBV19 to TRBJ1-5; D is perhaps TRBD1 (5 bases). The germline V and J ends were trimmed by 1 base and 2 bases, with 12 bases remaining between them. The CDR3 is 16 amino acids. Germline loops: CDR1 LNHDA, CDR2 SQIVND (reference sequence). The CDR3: CASSIARGAGNQPQHF. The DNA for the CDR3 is TGTGCCAGTAGTATAGCGAGGGGCGCCGGCAATCAGCCCCAGCATTTT.

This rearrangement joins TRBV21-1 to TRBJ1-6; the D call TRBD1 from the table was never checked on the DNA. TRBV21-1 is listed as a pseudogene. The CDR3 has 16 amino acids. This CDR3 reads CASSDRDSSYNSPLHF. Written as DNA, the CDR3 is TGTGCCAGCAGCGACCGGGACAGCTCCTATAATTCACCCCTCCACTTT.